The entry below gives a single TCR beta chain sequence along with its context. The data originate from a study of blood T cell repertoires in COVID-19. Study in general: The United States, Italy and Spain provided the acute and convalescent COVID-19 samples.

CDR3 size: 15 residues. The germline V gene encodes CDR1 MNHEY and CDR2 SMNVEV (reference sequence). The V gene lost 2 bases and the J gene lost 0 bases, with 11 bases spanning the gap. In the original workflow: It was from reference gene primer amplification that nucleated cell counts were estimated. The method was immunoSEQ multiplex PCR; TCRdb's version includes in-frame clones alone and lacks a portion of them. That table furnishes V, J and clone size, whereas the DNA furnished D and trimming. Of about 210,000 clones detected, more than 75% appear once; the ten largest clones hold 7.8%. The chain is built from TRBV27 and TRBJ2-7, with D perhaps TRBD1 (5 bases). The receptor's source is a woman aged 55-75 years with COVID-19, enrolled during active disease. The sequenced sample was peripheral blood. The CDR3 spells CASSLTGVSSYEQYV. In nucleotides, the CDR3 is TGTGCCAGCAGTTTAACAGGCGTCAGCTCCTACGAGCAGTACGTC.